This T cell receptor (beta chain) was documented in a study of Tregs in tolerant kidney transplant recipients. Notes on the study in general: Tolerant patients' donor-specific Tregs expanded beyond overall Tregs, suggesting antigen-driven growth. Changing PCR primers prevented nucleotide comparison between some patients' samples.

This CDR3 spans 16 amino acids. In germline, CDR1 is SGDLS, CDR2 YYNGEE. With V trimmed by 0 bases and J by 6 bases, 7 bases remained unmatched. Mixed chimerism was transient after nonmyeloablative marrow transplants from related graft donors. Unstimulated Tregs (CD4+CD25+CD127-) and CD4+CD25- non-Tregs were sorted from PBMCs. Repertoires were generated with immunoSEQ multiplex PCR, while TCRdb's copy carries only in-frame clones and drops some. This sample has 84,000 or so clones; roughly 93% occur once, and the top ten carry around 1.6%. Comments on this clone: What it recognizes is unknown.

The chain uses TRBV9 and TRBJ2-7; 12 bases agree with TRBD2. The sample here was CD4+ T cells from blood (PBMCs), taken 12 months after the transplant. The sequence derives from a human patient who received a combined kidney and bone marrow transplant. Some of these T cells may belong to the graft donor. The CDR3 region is CASSVDPSGRGGEQYF. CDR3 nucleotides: TGTGCCAGCAGCGTAGATCCTAGCGGGAGGGGCGGCGAGCAGTACTTC.